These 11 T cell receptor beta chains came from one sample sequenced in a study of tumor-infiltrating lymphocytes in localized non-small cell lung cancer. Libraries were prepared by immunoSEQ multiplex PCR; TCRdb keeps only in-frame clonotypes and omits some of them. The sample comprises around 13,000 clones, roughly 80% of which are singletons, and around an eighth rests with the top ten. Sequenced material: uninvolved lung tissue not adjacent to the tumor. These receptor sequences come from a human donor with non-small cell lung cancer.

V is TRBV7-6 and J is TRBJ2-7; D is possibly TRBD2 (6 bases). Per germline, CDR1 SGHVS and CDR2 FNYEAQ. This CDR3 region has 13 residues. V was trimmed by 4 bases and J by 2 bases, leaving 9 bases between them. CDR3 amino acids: CASSSPGAYEQYF. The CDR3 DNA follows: TGTGCCAGCAGCTCTCCGGGAGCCTACGAGCAGTACTTC.

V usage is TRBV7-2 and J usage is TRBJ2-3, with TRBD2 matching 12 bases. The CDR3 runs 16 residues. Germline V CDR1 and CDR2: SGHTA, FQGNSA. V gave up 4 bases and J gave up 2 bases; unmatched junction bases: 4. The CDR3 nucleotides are TGTGCCAGCAGCTCAAGACTAGCGGGAGTCACAGATACGCAGTATTTT. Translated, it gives CASSSRLAGVTDTQYF. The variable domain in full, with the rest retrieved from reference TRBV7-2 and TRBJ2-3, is GAGVSQSPSNKVTEKGKDVELRCDPISGHTALYWYRQSLGQGLEFLIYFQGNSAPDKSGLPSDRFSAERTGGSVSTLTIQRTQQEDSAVYLCASSSRLAGVTDTQYFGPGTRLTVL.

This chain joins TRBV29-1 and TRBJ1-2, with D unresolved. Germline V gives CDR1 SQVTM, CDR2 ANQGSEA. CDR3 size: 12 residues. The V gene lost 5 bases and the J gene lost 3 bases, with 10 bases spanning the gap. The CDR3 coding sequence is TGCAGCGTTAGCCCAGGAGACTATGGCTACACCTTC. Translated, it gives CSVSPGDYGYTF.

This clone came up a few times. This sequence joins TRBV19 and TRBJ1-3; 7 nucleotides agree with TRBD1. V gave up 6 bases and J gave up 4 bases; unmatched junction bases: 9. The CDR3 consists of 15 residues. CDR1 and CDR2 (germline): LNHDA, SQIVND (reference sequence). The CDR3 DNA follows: TGTGCCAGTAGAACAGGGGCCGGCTCGGGAAACACCATATATTTT. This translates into CASRTGAGSGNTIYF.

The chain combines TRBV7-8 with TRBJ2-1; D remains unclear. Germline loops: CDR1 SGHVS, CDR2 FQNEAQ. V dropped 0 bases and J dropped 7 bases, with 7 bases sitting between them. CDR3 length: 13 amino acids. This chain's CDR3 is CASSLASLNEQFF. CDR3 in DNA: TGTGCCAGCAGCTTAGCTTCCCTGAATGAGCAGTTCTTC.

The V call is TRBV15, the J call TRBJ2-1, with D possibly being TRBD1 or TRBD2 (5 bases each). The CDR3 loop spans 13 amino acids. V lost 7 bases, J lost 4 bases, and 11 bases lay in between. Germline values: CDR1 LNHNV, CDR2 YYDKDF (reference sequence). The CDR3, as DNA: TGTGCCACCACCACAGAGGGGTACAATGAGCAGTTCTTC. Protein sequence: CATTTEGYNEQFF. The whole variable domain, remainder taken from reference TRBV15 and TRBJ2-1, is DAMVIQNPRYQVTQFGKPVTLSCSQTLNHNVMYWYQQKSSQAPKLLFHYYDKDFNNEADTPDNFQSRRPNTSFCFLDIRSPGLGDTAMYLCATTTEGYNEQFFGPGTRLTVL.

The CDR3 region has the DNA TGTGCCAGCAGCCCTGGGCAGGGAGAAAGAGGGAATGAGCAGTTCTTC. The encoded protein is CASSPGQGERGNEQFF. The V and J genes are TRBV11-2 and TRBJ2-1; D is tentatively TRBD1 or TRBD2 (5 bases each). The germline V gene encodes CDR1 SGHAT and CDR2 FQNNGV. Trimming removed 5 bases at V and 7 bases at J, with 21 bases between. The CDR3 is 16 amino acids.

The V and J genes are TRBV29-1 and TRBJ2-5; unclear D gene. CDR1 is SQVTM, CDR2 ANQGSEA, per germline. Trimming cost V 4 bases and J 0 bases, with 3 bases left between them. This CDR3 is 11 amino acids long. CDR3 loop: CSVAYQETQYF. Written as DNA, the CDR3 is TGCAGCGTTGCCTACCAAGAGACCCAGTACTTC.

In nucleotides, the CDR3 is TGCGCCAGCAGCCAAGATACGGACGGGAACACTGAAGCTTTCTTT. This codes for CASSQDTDGNTEAFF. The rearrangement uses TRBV4-3 and TRBJ1-1; D is uncertain. V lost 0 bases and J lost 1, with 9 bases in between. Germline CDR1 LGHNA, CDR2 YSLEER. CDR3 length equals 15 residues.

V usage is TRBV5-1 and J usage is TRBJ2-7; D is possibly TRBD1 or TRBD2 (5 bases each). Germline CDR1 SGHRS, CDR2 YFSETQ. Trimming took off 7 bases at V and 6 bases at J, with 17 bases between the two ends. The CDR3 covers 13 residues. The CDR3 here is CASLGDHSLEQYF. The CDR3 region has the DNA TGCGCCAGCCTCGGGGACCACTCCCTCGAGCAGTACTTC.

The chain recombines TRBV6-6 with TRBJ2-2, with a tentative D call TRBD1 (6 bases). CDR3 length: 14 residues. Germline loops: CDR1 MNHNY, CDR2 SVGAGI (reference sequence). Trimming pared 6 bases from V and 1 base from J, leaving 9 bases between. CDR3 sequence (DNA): TGTGCCAGCAGCCGGGGACAGAACACCGGGGAGCTGTTTTTT. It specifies CASSRGQNTGELFF.